One sample yielded the 30 T cell receptor beta chains listed below, sequenced in a study of T cells in Graves' hyperthyroidism and ophthalmopathy. Researchers amplified the TCR beta CDR3 regions from RNA transcripts. HTBI primers were the set used in a first-round RT-PCR of the TCR CDR3. TCRdb independently ran MiXCR on the multiplex PCR reads; one entry per CDR3 protein. The sample has about 480,000 distinct CDR3 sequences, 13% to 15% seen once. Sequencing was done on a sample of blood. The source of these receptors is a woman between 18 and 30 years old with Graves' hyperthyroidism.

This clonotype was seen at least ten times. The chain recombines TRBV20-1 with TRBJ2-5, with 10 bases matching TRBD1. Losses at the gene ends were 1 base for V and 4 bases for J; bases not matched to a gene: 9. This CDR3 contains 16 residues. Germline lookup yields CDR1 DFQATT and CDR2 SNEGSKA (reference sequence). CDR3 DNA: TGCAGTGCTAGAGGGGGGGGACAGGGGATAATAGAGACCCAGTACTTC. Amino acids: CSARGGGQGIIETQYF.

The rearrangement uses TRBV20-1 and TRBJ1-2; D is ambiguous. This CDR3 comprises 12 residues. Per germline, CDR1 DFQATT and CDR2 SNEGSKA (reference sequence). Trimming pared 6 bases from V and 3 bases from J, leaving 11 bases between. The CDR3 spells CSATMVDYGYTF. DNA of the CDR3: TGCAGTGCCACCATGGTGGACTATGGCTACACCTTC.

The chain has TRBV19 and TRBJ2-1; 12 bases are a match to TRBD2. The CDR3 runs 19 residues. The trim removed 1 base at V and 7 bases at J, leaving 14 bases unmatched. Germline V lookup: CDR1 LNHDA, CDR2 SQIVND (reference sequence). CDR3 sequence: CASSIGPSGRDSGKNEQFF. In DNA form, the CDR3 reads TGTGCCAGTAGTATAGGGCCTAGCGGGAGGGATTCGGGTAAAAATGAGCAGTTCTTC.

Many counts were recorded for this clonotype. The chain links TRBV20-1 to TRBJ1-1; unclear D gene. The V gene lost 1 base and the J gene lost 3 bases, with 9 bases spanning the gap. Germline CDR1 DFQATT, CDR2 SNEGSKA (reference sequence). This CDR3 comprises 13 residues. The CDR3 is CSARVGPDTEAFF. The DNA of the CDR3 is TGCAGTGCTAGAGTCGGACCGGACACTGAAGCTTTCTTT.

This clonotype was observed many times. The V call is TRBV7-9, the J call TRBJ1-6; possibly TRBD1 for D (6 bases). Trimming cost V 5 bases and J 8 bases, with 10 bases left between them. In germline, CDR1 is SEHNR, CDR2 FQNEAQ (reference sequence). This CDR3 is built from 13 residues. The CDR3 sequence: CASSIRTDSPLHF. The CDR3 coding sequence is TGTGCCAGCAGCATAAGGACAGATTCACCCCTCCACTTT. Filled out from reference TRBV7-9 and TRBJ1-6, the complete variable domain reads DTGVSQNPRHKITKRGQNVTFRCDPISEHNRLYWYRQTLGQGPEFLTYFQNEAQLEKSRLLSDRFSAERPKGSFSTLEIQRTEQGDSAMYLCASSIRTDSPLHFGNGTRLTVT.

This clonotype has at least ten counts. The chain has TRBV7-3 and TRBJ2-5, with D unresolved. The CDR3 has 13 residues. Trimming left V 5 bases short and J 2 bases short, with 9 bases between. Looked up from germline, CDR1 is SGHTA and CDR2 is FQGTGA. CDR3 bases: TGTGCCAGCAGCAAACAGAATCAAGAGACCCAGTACTTC. As protein: CASSKQNQETQYF.

This chain joins TRBV10-3 and TRBJ2-1; 8 bases are a match to TRBD2. The CDR3 has 16 residues. CDR1 ENHRY and CDR2 SYGVKD come from the germline V gene. The J segment lost 4 bases and the V segment lost 4 bases, leaving 9 bases of the junction unmatched. Here the CDR3 reads CAISAPGTRRYNEQFF. DNA of the CDR3: TGTGCCATCAGTGCACCCGGGACTAGGAGGTACAATGAGCAGTTCTTC.

Of note for this clonotype: A read error is possible here, since a much larger clone lies one base away. The rearrangement joins TRBV7-3 to TRBJ2-3; D is ambiguous. CDR1 and CDR2 (germline): SGHTA, FQGTGA. The CDR3 is 17 residues long. The CDR3 bases are TGTGCCGGCAGCCCCGGCCACGCTATAGCCAGCACAGATACGCAGTATTTT. It is translated as CAGSPGHAIASTDTQYF.

This clonotype was seen a handful of times. This chain connects TRBV30 to TRBJ1-5; a weak D match, TRBD1 (5 bases). The CDR3 extends over 13 amino acids. Germline V gene sequence: CDR1 GTSNPN, CDR2 SVGIG (reference sequence). Trimming removed 5 bases at V and 0 bases at J, with 8 bases between. Written as DNA, the CDR3 is TGTGCCTGGGACGGGGGTAGCAATCAGCCCCAGCATTTT. It encodes CAWDGGSNQPQHF.

This clonotype was picked up many times. The chain couples TRBV11-2 to TRBJ2-5; D may be TRBD2 (5 bases). V lost 3 bases, J lost 1 base, and 15 bases lay in between. Germline values: CDR1 SGHAT, CDR2 FQNNGV. The CDR3 contains 16 residues. The CDR3 DNA is TGTGCCAGCAGCTTTCAGCGGAGGTCTTCCCAAGAGACCCAGTACTTC. Translating gives CASSFQRRSSQETQYF.

V gene TRBV6-1 combines with J gene TRBJ2-1; D is perhaps TRBD2 (6 bases). The CDR3 is 15 amino acids. Germline CDR1 reads MNHNS; CDR2 reads SASEGT. Trimming left V 8 bases short and J 7 bases short, with 21 bases between. The CDR3 coding sequence is TGTGCCAGCCGCTTCTTCAGGGACTCCCCAAATGAGCAGTTCTTC. Amino acids: CASRFFRDSPNEQFF.

The table lists this clonotype with many counts. This chain links TRBV28 with TRBJ1-2; the D gene is possibly TRBD1 (6 bases). CDR1 and CDR2 (germline): MDHEN, SYDVKM. This CDR3 is 16 amino acids long. Trimming shortened V by 1 base and J by 2 bases, and 14 bases separated the two germline ends. DNA for the CDR3: TGTGCCAGCAGTTTATCGTACAGGGTTAGCAACTATGGCTACACCTTC. Translated: CASSLSYRVSNYGYTF.

This clonotype appeared a few times. The chain couples TRBV7-3 to TRBJ2-7; 10 nucleotides agree with TRBD1. V shed 5 bases, J shed 6 bases, and the junction held 7 bases outside the gene matches. The CDR3 has 14 amino acids. Germline loops: CDR1 SGHTA, CDR2 FQGTGA. Here the CDR3 reads CASSTGGTGAEQYF. DNA of the CDR3: TGTGCCAGCAGCACAGGGGGGACAGGGGCCGAGCAGTACTTC.

This clonotype came up a few times. This chain links TRBV14 with TRBJ2-3, with D possibly called TRBD1 or TRBD2 (5 bases each). V lost 1 base, J lost 6 bases, and 11 bases lay in between. Germline CDR1 reads SGHDN; CDR2 reads FVKESK. The CDR3 covers 14 residues. CDR3 in DNA: TGTGCCAGCAGCCAAGTTGTGGGGACGGATACGCAGTATTTT. This encodes CASSQVVGTDTQYF.

This clonotype was observed at least ten times. V usage is TRBV7-2 and J usage is TRBJ2-3, with D hard to call. V lost 5 bases, J lost 2 bases, and 11 bases lay in between. The CDR3 runs 14 residues. CDR1 SGHTA and CDR2 FQGNSA come from the germline V gene. The CDR3 DNA follows: TGTGCCAGCAGCCTCCGGCCTGTCACAGATACGCAGTATTTT. Encoded protein: CASSLRPVTDTQYF.

This clonotype came up many times. The chain links TRBV30 to TRBJ1-4, with 9 bases identical to TRBD1. Germline values: CDR1 GTSNPN, CDR2 SVGIG (reference sequence). V was pared by 1 base and J by 8 bases, with 11 bases of the junction left unmatched. The CDR3 consists of 16 residues. The CDR3 bases are TGTGCCTGGAGTGCCTCAACAGGGGGCGTTTGGGAAAAACTGTTTTTT. It codes for CAWSASTGGVWEKLFF.

The chain recombines TRBV11-2 with TRBJ1-1; 9 nucleotides align to TRBD1. The CDR3 sequence is 16 residues long. Germline V gene data show CDR1 as SGHAT and CDR2 as FQNNGV. V shed 3 bases and J 5 bases; nucleotides not matched to a gene: 10. CDR3 sequence reads: CASSFWVRDRVTEAFF. The CDR3 nucleotides are TGTGCCAGCAGCTTTTGGGTCAGGGACAGGGTGACTGAAGCTTTCTTT.

This clonotype was seen ten or more times. V usage is TRBV12-3 or TRBV12-4 and J usage is TRBJ2-1; TRBD2 agrees at 8 bases. Losses at the gene ends were 6 bases for V and 2 bases for J; bases not matched to a gene: 18. The CDR3 is 19 amino acids. CDR3 region: CASSLMLTLAGRTYNEQFF. The CDR3 region has the DNA TGTGCCAGCAGCCTGATGTTGACATTAGCGGGACGTACCTACAATGAGCAGTTCTTC.

This clonotype was found a few times. The genes are TRBV19 and TRBJ1-5; perhaps TRBD1 as D (6 bases). The CDR3 is 14 residues long. V was clipped by 3 bases and J by 3 bases, with 9 bases between them. The germline gives CDR1 LNHDA, CDR2 SQIVND (reference sequence). CDR3 sequence: CASSIPGDNQPQHF. In nucleotides, the CDR3 is TGTGCCAGTAGTATCCCAGGGGACAATCAGCCCCAGCATTTT.

The chain recombines TRBV12-3 or TRBV12-4 with TRBJ1-2; D possibly corresponds to TRBD1 (6 bases). The CDR3 runs 15 residues. Trimming stripped 0 bases from V and 8 bases from J, with 16 bases between. Here the CDR3 DNA reads TGTGCCAGCAGTTTAGCGCTAGCAGGGGAAGACGGCTACACCTTC. It yields the protein CASSLALAGEDGYTF.

Ten or more counts support this clonotype. The chain is built from TRBV9 and TRBJ1-2; no clear D gene. This CDR3 has 13 residues. Trimming cost V 0 bases and J 2 bases, with 5 bases left between them. CDR1 SGDLS and CDR2 YYNGEE come from the germline V gene. The CDR3 sequence: CASSVDVNYGYTF. The CDR3 region has the DNA TGTGCCAGCAGCGTAGACGTGAACTATGGCTACACCTTC.

This clonotype was counted at least ten times. The chain employs TRBV19 and TRBJ1-2; the match to TRBD1 covers 7 bases. V lost 2 bases and J lost 5; bases outside the gene matches: 8. CDR1 is LNHDA and CDR2 is SQIVND in the germline V gene (reference sequence). This CDR3 contains 15 residues. CDR3 loop: CASSIRGTVNYGYTF. CDR3 in DNA: TGTGCCAGTAGTATAAGGGGGACAGTCAATTATGGCTACACCTTC.

The chain joins TRBV11-2 to TRBJ2-2, with 14 nucleotides matching TRBD2. Germline V gene lookup returns CDR1 SGHAT and CDR2 FQNNGV. The trim removed 3 bases at V and 2 bases at J, leaving 8 bases unmatched. The CDR3 covers 19 residues. The CDR3 DNA sequence: TGTGCCAGCAGCTTCGGCGTGACTAGCGGGAGGGCCAACACCGGGGAGCTGTTTTTT. Translating gives CASSFGVTSGRANTGELFF. Complete variable domain (other parts from reference TRBV11-2 and TRBJ2-2): EAGVAQSPRYKIIEKRQSVAFWCNPISGHATLYWYQQILGQGPKLLIQFQNNGVVDDSQLPKDRFSAERLKGVDSTLKIQPAKLEDSAVYLCASSFGVTSGRANTGELFFGEGSRLTVL.

Comments on this clonotype: One base away lies a much larger clone, so this may be a sequencing read error. The chain recombines TRBV27 with TRBJ2-5; D is possibly TRBD1 (5 bases). The CDR3 totals 14 residues. The V end was cut by 5 bases, the J end by 5 bases, with 15 bases between. In germline, CDR1 is MNHEY, CDR2 SMNVEV (reference sequence). The CDR3 is CASSEATVGETQYF. The CDR3 nucleotides read TGTGCCAGCAGTGAGGCGACAGTCGGGGAGACCCAGTACTTC.

There are many counts of this clonotype. DNA for the CDR3: TGTGCCAGCAATTCAGGGGCTGGCTACACCTTC. Protein product: CASNSGAGYTF. This chain uses TRBV6-1 with TRBJ1-2; D might be TRBD1 (6 bases). The CDR3 consists of 11 residues. Germline V gene sequence: CDR1 MNHNS, CDR2 SASEGT. Trimming left V 7 bases short and J 7 bases short, with 10 bases between.

This clonotype was detected ten times or more. This chain uses TRBV5-1 with TRBJ1-1; perhaps TRBD1 as D (5 bases). Trimming stripped 3 bases from V and 3 bases from J, with 12 bases between. The CDR3 is 14 amino acids. Germline values: CDR1 SGHRS, CDR2 YFSETQ. The chain's CDR3 is CASSSTAGDTEAFF. CDR3 coding DNA: TGCGCCAGCAGCTCGACAGCCGGGGACACTGAAGCTTTCTTT.

In the case of this clonotype: Just one base apart from a much larger clone, this may be a read error. The conserved closing phenylalanine or tryptophan is absent in this CDR3, likely reflecting a read error. The V gene is TRBV7-9, the J gene TRBJ1-2; 8 bases align to TRBD1. Germline V lookup: CDR1 SEHNR, CDR2 FQNEAQ (reference sequence). The CDR3 extends over 14 amino acids. The V segment lost 5 bases and the J segment 3 bases; nucleotides outside the gene matches: 5. The CDR3 region has the DNA TGTGCCAGCAGCGCGGACAGGGCCGACTATGGCTACACCCTC. It encodes CASSADRADYGYTL.

The sample holds many counts of this clonotype. V and J are TRBV12-3 or TRBV12-4 and TRBJ2-1, with 11 bases lining up with TRBD2. After removal of 6 bases from V and 7 bases from J, the junction contained 8 bases not matched to a gene. This CDR3 contains 15 residues. The CDR3 DNA reads as TGTGCCAGCAGAAATAGCGGGAGGGCCGCGAATGAGCAGTTCTTC. It encodes CASRNSGRAANEQFF.

This clonotype has a handful of counts. The chain carries TRBV11-3 and TRBJ2-7; 8 positions agree with TRBD1. The J segment lost 3 bases and the V segment lost 5 bases, leaving 12 bases of the junction unmatched. The CDR3 contains 16 residues. Germline lookup yields CDR1 SGHNT and CDR2 YENEEA. The CDR3 nucleotides are TGTGCCAGCAGCCCAGGGGGCAGGTCCCCCTACTACGAGCAGTACTTC. Amino acid sequence: CASSPGGRSPYYEQYF.

The chain has TRBV10-1 and TRBJ2-2; a possible D gene is TRBD1 (5 bases). Trimming took off 3 bases at V and 0 bases at J, with 11 bases between the two ends. CDR3 length: 16 amino acids. Germline lookup yields CDR1 WNHNN and CDR2 SYGVQD (reference sequence). As DNA, the CDR3 is TGCGCCAGCAGTGACAGGGCAACCGCGAACACCGGGGAGCTGTTTTTT. Amino acids: CASSDRATANTGELFF.